This T cell receptor beta chain was found in a study of T cell responses to AZD1222 COVID-19 vaccine (dated by TCRdb to 2020 to 2023). At the level of the whole study: AZD1222 recipients given second doses at about 4 weeks or at about 12 weeks were pooled, since spike-specific TCR depth and breadth were not found to differ between the two schedules. TCR sequencing covered some 250 trial participants: 200 to 220 given two doses of AZD1222 and 26 given two doses of MenACWY control vaccine. Trial participants were enrolled by age into 18-55, 56-69 and 70-plus year subgroups, with around 150, 28 and 57 TCR-sequenced participants respectively. General study outcomes and caveats: Vaccine-associated CD4 TCRs spanned the whole spike protein, with dominant responses in regions 160-218 and 743-854. In the small 56-69-year group, the increase in depth fell short of significance, most likely because of low power. Spike-specific TCR breadth and depth rose significantly after two AZD1222 doses compared with day 0 and with MenACWY recipients. Participants were mostly white British and included more females than males, and it was suggested by the authors that clonal diversity may have been underestimated. Because no day 14 peak-response samples were available, the repertoires could be characterized only after the peak T cell response. Epitopes outside the regions mutated in the B.1.351 and B.1.1.7 variants were reportedly recognized by nearly half of the unique spike-specific TCRs. Conclusions about previously exposed vaccinees are limited, since just five to seven AZD1222 recipients were seropositive for SARS-CoV-2 at baseline.

The time point label, read with the paper, signifies: baseline before first vaccination. Vaccinee samples were obtained from the UK trials COV001 and COV002, which included a single-blind randomized controlled phase 2/3 trial of AZD1222 (ChAdOx1 nCoV-19) in healthy adults. Trial participant PBMC samples were collected at day 0 and day 28 after the second dose for TCRbeta chain sequencing. This clone was detected only once. This receptor's antigen is unknown. Base qualities are not at hand, and no much larger clone is one base apart. The CDR3 regions of human TCRbeta chains were analyzed by immunosequencing. As for the authors' bioinformatics: TCRs in the repertoires were matched against a reference library of SARS-CoV-2-specific TCRs that had been generated with the MIRA antigen-specificity platform. Breadth meant the fraction of unique TCRs that were SARS-CoV-2-associated, whereas depth meant the fraction of total T cells that were SARS-CoV-2-associated. Using the MIRA data, every spike-specific TCR was mapped to the spike region that the TCR reacted to and assigned to either a CD4 or a CD8 class. Log10-transformed breadth and depth values were compared by one-way ANOVA with Sidak's multiple comparisons tests. Imported from immuneACCESS, the table was reduced by TCRdb to in-frame sequences with V and J called. These copies leave out some clones; in studies compared against another copy, an unresolved V gene accounts for under half, and the cause of the remainder is not known. The V and J calls and clone size are taken from that table; D and trimming were inferred from the DNA. For this sample the table gives approximately 110,000 clones, of which about 94% were detected only once. 2% to 2.5% of the sample belongs to the ten largest clones.

The CDR3 numbers 13 residues from cysteine through phenylalanine. Just CDR3 DNA is preserved here, 39 bases in frame from base 1. The V and J ends are trimmed by 0 bases and 6 bases, leaving 9 bases between them. According to the germline V gene (reference sequence), CDR1 reads SGHNT and CDR2 reads YYREEE. The chain links TRBV5-4 with TRBJ1-2; there is no confident call for the D gene. The source is an adult in good health. Sequenced here: peripheral blood, sampled on day 0 of AZD1222 vaccination. At the DNA level, the sequence is TGTGCCAGCAGCTTGGTGGGGATCGATGGCTACACCTTC. This translates into CASSLVGIDGYTF.